This TCR beta chain emerged from a study of metastatic and nonmetastatic thyroid tumors. Study information: Repertoires from malignant and benign thyroid patients were compared across blood and tumor or nodule tissue. Overall study results and limits: Benign nodules reportedly had significantly lower TCR beta diversity than malignant thyroid tumors in blood and tumor.

All patients were untreated before thyroid surgery. This clone was seen many times. Its antigen is unidentified. A much larger clonotype is one base distant, so this may be a read error. TCRdb re-called the PCR reads through MiXCR. Of around 22,000 clones listed, roughly a fifth are singletons. The CDR3 length is 13 residues. Germline loops: CDR1 MNHNS, CDR2 SASEGT. With 6 bases removed from V and 8 bases from J, the gap between germline ends came to 16 bases. This receptor was obtained from a female donor with papillary thyroid cancer or a benign thyroid nodule (not recorded which). Some clones in this sample may be carry-over from other donors' samples. The sample was blood. The chain links TRBV6-1 to TRBJ1-2; a weak D match, TRBD1 (6 bases). CDR3 residues: CASSRPRGLGYTF. CDR3 coding DNA: TGTGCCAGCAGCCGCCCCCGGGGGCTGGGCTACACCTTC.